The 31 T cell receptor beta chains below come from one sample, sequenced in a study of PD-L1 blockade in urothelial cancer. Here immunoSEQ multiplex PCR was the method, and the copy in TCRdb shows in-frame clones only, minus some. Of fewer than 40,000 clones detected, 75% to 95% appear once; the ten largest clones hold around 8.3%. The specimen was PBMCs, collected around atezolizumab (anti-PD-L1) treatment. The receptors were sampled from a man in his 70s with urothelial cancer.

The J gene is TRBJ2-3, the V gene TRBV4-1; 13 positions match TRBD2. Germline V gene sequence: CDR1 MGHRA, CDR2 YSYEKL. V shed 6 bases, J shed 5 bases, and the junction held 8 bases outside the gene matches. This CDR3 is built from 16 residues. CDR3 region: CASRRLAGGPGDTQYF. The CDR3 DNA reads TGCGCCAGCAGGCGACTAGCGGGAGGTCCCGGAGATACGCAGTATTTT.

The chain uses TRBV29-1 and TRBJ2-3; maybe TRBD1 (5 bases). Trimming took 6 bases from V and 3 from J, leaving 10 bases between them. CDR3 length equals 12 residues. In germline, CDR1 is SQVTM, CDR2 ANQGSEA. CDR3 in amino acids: CSVGQGTDTQYF. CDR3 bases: TGCAGCGTGGGGCAGGGAACAGATACGCAGTATTTT.

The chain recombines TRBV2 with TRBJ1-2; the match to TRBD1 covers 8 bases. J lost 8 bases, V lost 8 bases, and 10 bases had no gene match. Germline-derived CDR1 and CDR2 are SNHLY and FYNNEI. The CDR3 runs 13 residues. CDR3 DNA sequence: TGTGCCAGCCGTCAGGACAGGGACAACGGCTACACCTTC. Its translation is CASRQDRDNGYTF.

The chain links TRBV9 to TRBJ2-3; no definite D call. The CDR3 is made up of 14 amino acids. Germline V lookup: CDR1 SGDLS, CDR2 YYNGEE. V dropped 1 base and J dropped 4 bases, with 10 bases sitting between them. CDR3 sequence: CASSVFNSPDTQYF. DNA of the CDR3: TGTGCCAGCAGCGTATTCAACTCCCCAGATACGCAGTATTTT.

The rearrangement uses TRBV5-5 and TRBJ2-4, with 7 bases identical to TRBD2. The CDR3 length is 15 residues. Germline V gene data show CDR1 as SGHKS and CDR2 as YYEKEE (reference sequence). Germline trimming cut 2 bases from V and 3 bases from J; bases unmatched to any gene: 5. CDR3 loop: CASSFSREDKNIQYF. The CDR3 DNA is TGTGCCAGCAGCTTTAGCCGGGAGGACAAAAACATTCAGTACTTC.

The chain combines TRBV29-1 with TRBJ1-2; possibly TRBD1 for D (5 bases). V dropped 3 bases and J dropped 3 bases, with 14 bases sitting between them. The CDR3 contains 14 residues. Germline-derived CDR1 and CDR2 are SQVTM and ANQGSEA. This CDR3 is CSVEGGKADYGYTF. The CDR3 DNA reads TGCAGCGTTGAGGGGGGGAAGGCTGACTATGGCTACACCTTC.

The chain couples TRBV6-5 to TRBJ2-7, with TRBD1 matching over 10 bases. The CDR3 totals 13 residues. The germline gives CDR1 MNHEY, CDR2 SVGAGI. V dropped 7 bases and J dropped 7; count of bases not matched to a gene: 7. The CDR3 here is CASTGTGVREQYF. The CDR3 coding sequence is TGTGCCAGCACCGGGACAGGGGTGAGAGAGCAGTACTTC.

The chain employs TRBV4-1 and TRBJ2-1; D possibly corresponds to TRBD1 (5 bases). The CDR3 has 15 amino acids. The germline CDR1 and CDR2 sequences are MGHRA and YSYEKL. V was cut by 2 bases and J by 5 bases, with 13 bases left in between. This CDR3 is CASSQSQGEDNEQFF. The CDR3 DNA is TGCGCCAGCAGCCAATCGCAGGGTGAGGACAATGAGCAGTTCTTC.

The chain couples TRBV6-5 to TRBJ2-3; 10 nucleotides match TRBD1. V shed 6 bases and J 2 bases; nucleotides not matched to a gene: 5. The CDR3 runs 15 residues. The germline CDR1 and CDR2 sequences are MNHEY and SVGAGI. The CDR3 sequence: CASSLGTGDTDTQYF. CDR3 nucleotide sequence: TGTGCCAGCAGCCTAGGGACAGGGGACACAGATACGCAGTATTTT.

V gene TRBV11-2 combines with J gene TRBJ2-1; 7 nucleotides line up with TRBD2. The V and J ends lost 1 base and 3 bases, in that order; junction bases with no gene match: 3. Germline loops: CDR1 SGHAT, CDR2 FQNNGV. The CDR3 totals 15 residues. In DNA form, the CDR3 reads TGTGCCAGCAGCTTAGGCCTAGCGGACTACAATGAGCAGTTCTTC. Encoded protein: CASSLGLADYNEQFF.

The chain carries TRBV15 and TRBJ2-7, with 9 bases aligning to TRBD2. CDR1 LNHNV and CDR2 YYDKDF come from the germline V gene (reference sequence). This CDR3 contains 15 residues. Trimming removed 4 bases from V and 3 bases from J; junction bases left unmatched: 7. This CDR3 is CATSIPRGGVYEQYF. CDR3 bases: TGTGCCACCAGCATCCCACGCGGGGGGGTCTACGAGCAGTACTTC.

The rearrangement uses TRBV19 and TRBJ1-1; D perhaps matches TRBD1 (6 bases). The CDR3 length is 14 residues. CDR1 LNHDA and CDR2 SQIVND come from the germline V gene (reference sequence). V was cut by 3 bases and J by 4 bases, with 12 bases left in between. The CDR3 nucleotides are TGTGCCAGTAGTATGCGGGGGGCAGTCACTGAAGCTTTCTTT. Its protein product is CASSMRGAVTEAFF.

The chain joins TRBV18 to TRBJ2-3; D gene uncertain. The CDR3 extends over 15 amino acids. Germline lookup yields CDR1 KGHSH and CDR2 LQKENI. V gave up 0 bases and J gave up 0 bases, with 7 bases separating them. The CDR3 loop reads CASSPPGTSTDTQYF. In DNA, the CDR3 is TGTGCCAGCTCACCACCGGGCACGAGCACAGATACGCAGTATTTT.

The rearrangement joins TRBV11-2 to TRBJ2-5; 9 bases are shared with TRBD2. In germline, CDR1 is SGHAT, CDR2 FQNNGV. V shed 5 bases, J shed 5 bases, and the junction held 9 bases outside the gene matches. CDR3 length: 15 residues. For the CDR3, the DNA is TGTGCCAGCAGCCAATGGCGGGGGGGCGGCGAGACCCAGTACTTC. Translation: CASSQWRGGGETQYF.

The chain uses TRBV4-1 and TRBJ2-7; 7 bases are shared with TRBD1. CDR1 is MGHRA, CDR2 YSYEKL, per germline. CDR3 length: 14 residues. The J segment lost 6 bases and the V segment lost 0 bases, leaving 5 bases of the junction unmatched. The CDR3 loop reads CASSQDVNRGEQYF. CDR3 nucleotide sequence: TGCGCCAGCAGCCAAGACGTAAACAGGGGCGAGCAGTACTTC.

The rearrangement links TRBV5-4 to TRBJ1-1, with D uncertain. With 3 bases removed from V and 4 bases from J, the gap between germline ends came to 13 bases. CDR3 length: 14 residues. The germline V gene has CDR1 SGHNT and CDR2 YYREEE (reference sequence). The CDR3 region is CASSSSGTGTEAFF. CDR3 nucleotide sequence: TGTGCCAGCAGCTCTTCAGGAACCGGCACTGAAGCTTTCTTT.

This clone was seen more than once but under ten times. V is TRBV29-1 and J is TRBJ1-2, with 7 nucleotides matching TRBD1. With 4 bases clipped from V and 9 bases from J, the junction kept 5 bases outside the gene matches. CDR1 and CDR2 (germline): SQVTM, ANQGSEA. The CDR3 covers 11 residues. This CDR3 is CSVAQGQRYTF. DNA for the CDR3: TGCAGCGTTGCACAGGGGCAACGCTACACCTTC.

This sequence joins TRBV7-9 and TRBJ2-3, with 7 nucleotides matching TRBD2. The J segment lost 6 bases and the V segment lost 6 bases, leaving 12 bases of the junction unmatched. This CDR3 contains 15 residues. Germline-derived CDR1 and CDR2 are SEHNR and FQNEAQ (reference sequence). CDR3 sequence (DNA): TGTGCCAGCAGGTCCCAGGGACTAACAGCCGATACGCAGTATTTT. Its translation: CASRSQGLTADTQYF.

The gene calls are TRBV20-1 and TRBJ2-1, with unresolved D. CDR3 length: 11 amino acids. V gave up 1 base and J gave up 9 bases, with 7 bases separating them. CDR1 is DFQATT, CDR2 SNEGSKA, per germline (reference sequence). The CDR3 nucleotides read TGCAGTGCTAGAGCCCTTCGTGAGCAGTTCTTC. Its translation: CSARALREQFF.

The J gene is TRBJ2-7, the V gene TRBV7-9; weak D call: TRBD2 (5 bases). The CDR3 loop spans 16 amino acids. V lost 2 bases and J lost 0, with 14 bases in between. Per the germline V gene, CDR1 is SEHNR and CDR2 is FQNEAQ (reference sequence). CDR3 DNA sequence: TGTGCCAGCAGCTTAACCCTAACGGGATTCTCCTACGAGCAGTACTTC. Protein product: CASSLTLTGFSYEQYF.

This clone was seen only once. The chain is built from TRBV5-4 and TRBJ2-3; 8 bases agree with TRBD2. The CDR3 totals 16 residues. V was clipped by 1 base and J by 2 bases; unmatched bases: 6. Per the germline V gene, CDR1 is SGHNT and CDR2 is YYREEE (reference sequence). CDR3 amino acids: CASSLKLAAPTDTQYF. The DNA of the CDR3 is TGTGCCAGCAGCTTGAAACTAGCGGCTCCCACAGATACGCAGTATTTT.

CDR3 bases: TGTGCCAGCAGCTTGTACGGTTCGCCTAGCGGGCCGGGCGGCAATGAGCAGTTCTTC. Translated: CASSLYGSPSGPGGNEQFF. This chain links TRBV5-6 with TRBJ2-1, with 8 bases aligning to TRBD2. Germline V gene data show CDR1 as SGHDT and CDR2 as YYEEEE. This CDR3 has 19 amino acids. J gave up 6 bases and V 1 base, and 18 bases lay outside the gene matches.

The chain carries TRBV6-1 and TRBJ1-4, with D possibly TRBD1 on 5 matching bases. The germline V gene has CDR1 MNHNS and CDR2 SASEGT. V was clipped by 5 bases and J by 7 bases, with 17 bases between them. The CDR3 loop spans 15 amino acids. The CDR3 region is CASSPRGGDGEKLFF. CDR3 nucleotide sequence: TGTGCCAGCAGTCCCAGAGGAGGGGATGGTGAAAAACTGTTTTTT.

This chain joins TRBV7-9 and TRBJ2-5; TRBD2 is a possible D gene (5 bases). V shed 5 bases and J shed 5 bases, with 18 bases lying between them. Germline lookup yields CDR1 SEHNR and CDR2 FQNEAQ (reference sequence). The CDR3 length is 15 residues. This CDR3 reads CASSPEGPARETQYF. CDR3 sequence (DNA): TGTGCCAGCAGCCCCGAGGGCCCCGCCAGGGAGACCCAGTACTTC.

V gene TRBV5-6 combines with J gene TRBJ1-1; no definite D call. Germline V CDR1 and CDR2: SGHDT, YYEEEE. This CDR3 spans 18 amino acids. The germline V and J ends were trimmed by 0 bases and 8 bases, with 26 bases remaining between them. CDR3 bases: TGTGCCAGCAGCTTGGGCACCCCCAGGTCACCCGCAGAAGAAGAAGCTTTCTTT. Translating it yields CASSLGTPRSPAEEEAFF.

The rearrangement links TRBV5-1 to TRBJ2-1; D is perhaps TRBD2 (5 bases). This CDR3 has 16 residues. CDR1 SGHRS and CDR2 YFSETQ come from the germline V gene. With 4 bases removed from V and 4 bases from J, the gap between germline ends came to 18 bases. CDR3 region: CASSVALAANYNEQFF. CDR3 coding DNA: TGCGCCAGCAGCGTGGCCCTAGCAGCAAATTACAATGAGCAGTTCTTC.

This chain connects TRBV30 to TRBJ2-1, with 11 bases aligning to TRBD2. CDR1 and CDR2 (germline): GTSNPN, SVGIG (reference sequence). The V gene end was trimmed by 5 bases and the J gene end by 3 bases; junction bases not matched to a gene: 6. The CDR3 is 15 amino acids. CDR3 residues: CAWGTGTSGYNEQFF. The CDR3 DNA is TGTGCCTGGGGGACCGGGACTAGCGGCTACAATGAGCAGTTCTTC.

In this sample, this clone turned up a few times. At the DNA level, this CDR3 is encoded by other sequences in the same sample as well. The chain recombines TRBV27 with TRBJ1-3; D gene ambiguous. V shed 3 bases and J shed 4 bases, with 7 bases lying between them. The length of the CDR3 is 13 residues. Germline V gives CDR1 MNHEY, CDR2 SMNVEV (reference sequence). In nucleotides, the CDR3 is TGTGCCAGCAGTTTCCGGTCGGGAAACACCATATATTTT. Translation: CASSFRSGNTIYF.

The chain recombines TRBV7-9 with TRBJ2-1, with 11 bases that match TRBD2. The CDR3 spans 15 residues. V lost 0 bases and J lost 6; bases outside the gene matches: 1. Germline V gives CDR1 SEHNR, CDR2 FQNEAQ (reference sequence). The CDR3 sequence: CASSLATSGTNEQFF. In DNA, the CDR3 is TGTGCCAGCAGCTTAGCGACTAGCGGGACCAATGAGCAGTTCTTC.

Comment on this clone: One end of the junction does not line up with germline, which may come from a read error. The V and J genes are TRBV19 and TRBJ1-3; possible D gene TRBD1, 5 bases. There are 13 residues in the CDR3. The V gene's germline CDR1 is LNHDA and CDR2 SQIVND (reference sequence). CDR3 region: CASSQGAGSTIYF. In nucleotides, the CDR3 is TGTGCCAGTAGCCAGGGTGCTGGAAGCACCATATATTTT.

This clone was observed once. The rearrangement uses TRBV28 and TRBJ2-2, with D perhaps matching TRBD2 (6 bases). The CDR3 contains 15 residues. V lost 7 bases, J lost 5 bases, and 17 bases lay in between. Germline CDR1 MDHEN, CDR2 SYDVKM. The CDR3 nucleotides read TGTGCCAGCACTCTAGGGGCAAGCGGGACCGGGGAGCTGTTTTTT. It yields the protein CASTLGASGTGELFF.